This T cell receptor beta chain was recovered during a study of shared clonotypes between healthy human individuals. Study context: The cohort had a couple of women and three men, ages 18 to 49.

Donors included only healthy HIV-negative adults lacking recent acute infections or vaccinations. Only Caucasian adults living in Nashville, Tennessee served as donors. Methods used by the authors: ImmunoSEQ output lacked quality scores and full-length reads, limiting matched filtering. Some clones are missing from TCRdb's copy, which holds only in-frame ones; the method was immunoSEQ multiplex PCR. The V and J calls and the clone size are those of that table, but D and trimming were determined from the DNA. Here the sample spans around 500,000 clones, about 76% being singletons. This CDR3 spans 13 amino acids. Germline V gives CDR1 SGHKS, CDR2 YYEKEE (reference sequence). V was cut by 0 bases and J by 8 bases, with 11 bases left in between.

The specimen was PBMCs. This sequence originates from a woman aged 40 to 50 in good health. Some clones in this sample may be carry-over from other donors' samples. This chain connects TRBV5-5 to TRBJ1-1; D possibly corresponds to TRBD1 (6 bases). DNA of the CDR3: TGTGCCAGCAGCTTGGCCTACGGGACAGAAGCTTTCTTT. This sequence encodes CASSLAYGTEAFF.